The 18 T cell receptor beta chains reported below all come from one sample, sequenced in a study of blood T cell repertoires in COVID-19. The repertoire was sequenced with immunoSEQ multiplex PCR; TCRdb's copy has only in-frame clones and lacks some. The table has around 290,000 clones, roughly 91% seen once. The sequenced sample consisted of peripheral blood. These receptors all stem from a man aged 40-50 years with acute or convalescent COVID-19.

The J gene is TRBJ1-1, the V gene TRBV5-6, with a tentative D call TRBD1 (5 bases). Germline V gives CDR1 SGHDT, CDR2 YYEEEE. The V end was cut by 2 bases, the J end by 3 bases, with 11 bases between. The CDR3 has 14 amino acids. The CDR3: CASSFIGHYTEAFF. The CDR3 coding sequence is TGTGCCAGCAGCTTCATAGGACATTACACTGAAGCTTTCTTT.

V usage is TRBV28 and J usage is TRBJ1-2; 9 bases match TRBD1. V was pared by 10 bases and J by 1 base, with 7 bases of the junction left unmatched. Germline CDR1 reads MDHEN; CDR2 reads SYDVKM. This CDR3 comprises 14 residues. The CDR3 DNA sequence: TGTGCCACCGTCCCGGGACAGGGTAACTATGGCTACACCTTC. Amino acid sequence: CATVPGQGNYGYTF.

The chain links TRBV3-1 (or the pseudogene TRBV3-2) to TRBJ1-6; 8 nucleotides align to TRBD1. Trimming took 4 bases from V and 7 from J; bases not matched to a gene: 6. The CDR3 is 15 residues long. Germline V gives CDR1 LGHDT, CDR2 YNNKEL (reference sequence). The CDR3 bases are TGTGCCAGCAGCCGCCTGGGACAGGCAAATTCACCCCTCCACTTT. Protein: CASSRLGQANSPLHF.

The DNA of the CDR3 is TGTGCCAGCTCACCACTGGACAGGGATAATGGCTACACCTTC. Its protein is CASSPLDRDNGYTF. The chain employs TRBV18 and TRBJ1-2; 8 bases line up with TRBD1. Germline trimming cut 1 base from V and 6 bases from J; bases unmatched to any gene: 4. The length of the CDR3 is 14 residues. The germline V gene encodes CDR1 KGHSH and CDR2 LQKENI. Together with reference TRBV18 and TRBJ1-2, the CDR3 gives the full variable domain: NAGVMQNPRHLVRRRGQEARLRCSPMKGHSHVYWYRQLPEEGLKFMVYLQKENIIDESGMPKERFSAEFPKEGPSILRIQQVVRGDSAAYFCASSPLDRDNGYTFGSGTRLTVV.

V gene TRBV30 combines with J gene TRBJ2-3, with TRBD1 identical over 7 bases. The CDR3 contains 17 residues. Germline values: CDR1 GTSNPN, CDR2 SVGIG (reference sequence). Germline trimming cut 0 bases from V and 2 bases from J; bases unmatched to any gene: 11. The CDR3 is CAWSVLGKGAVTDTQYF. The CDR3 DNA sequence: TGTGCCTGGAGTGTACTCGGGAAGGGGGCAGTCACAGATACGCAGTATTTT.

This clone was found a few times. The gene calls are TRBV12-5 and TRBJ1-1; D might be TRBD1 (5 bases). V was cut by 4 bases and J by 5 bases, with 23 bases left in between. Germline V lookup: CDR1 LGHNT, CDR2 FRNRAP. This CDR3 is built from 17 residues. In DNA form, the CDR3 reads TGTGCTAGTGGTTCCCCTCTTAGGGACTCCCGGGGGACTGAAGCTTTCTTT. Its translation is CASGSPLRDSRGTEAFF.

The genes are TRBV6-5 and TRBJ1-5; a possible D gene is TRBD1 (5 bases). The V gene's germline CDR1 is MNHEY and CDR2 SVGAGI. The ends were cut back, 5 bases at V and 7 bases at J, with 15 bases in the middle. This CDR3 has 14 amino acids. This CDR3 reads CASSPWERGQPQHF. The CDR3 coding sequence is TGTGCCAGCAGTCCTTGGGAAAGGGGACAGCCCCAGCATTTT.

This clone was seen just once. This chain connects TRBV27 to TRBJ1-2; perhaps TRBD1 as D (6 bases). Germline loops: CDR1 MNHEY, CDR2 SMNVEV (reference sequence). CDR3 length: 15 residues. V was clipped by 2 bases and J by 8 bases, with 18 bases between them. CDR3 protein: CASSLNRVTKMGYTF. The DNA of the CDR3 is TGTGCCAGCAGTTTAAACAGGGTAACTAAGATGGGCTACACCTTC.

The chain combines TRBV11-2 with TRBJ2-2, with D possibly TRBD1 on 6 matching bases. V lost 1 base and J 4 bases, leaving 10 bases between the germline ends. CDR1 and CDR2 from the germline V gene are SGHAT and FQNNGV. The CDR3 has 15 residues. CDR3 nucleotides: TGTGCCAGCAGCTTAGTCGGCAGGGGCACCGGGGAGCTGTTTTTT. Translating gives CASSLVGRGTGELFF.

This CDR3 reads CASSGTLWQPQHF. For the CDR3, the DNA is TGTGCCAGCAGTGGGACTTTATGGCAGCCCCAGCATTTT. V usage is TRBV27 and J usage is TRBJ1-5; D perhaps matches TRBD1 (5 bases). The germline V and J ends were trimmed by 5 bases and 7 bases, with 12 bases remaining between them. Germline loops: CDR1 MNHEY, CDR2 SMNVEV (reference sequence). The CDR3 extends over 13 amino acids.

The chain employs TRBV12-5 and TRBJ1-1; the match to TRBD1 covers 7 bases. Germline CDR1 and CDR2: LGHNT and FRNRAP. This CDR3 is 13 amino acids long. Trimming cost V 1 base and J 9 bases; bases outside gene matches: 5. The CDR3 reads CASGLGGQRKAFF. CDR3 in DNA: TGTGCTAGTGGTTTGGGGGGACAGAGAAAAGCTTTCTTT.

This chain uses TRBV6-5 with TRBJ1-2; D is unclear. Between the trimmed V and J ends, which lost 0 bases and 5 bases, there was a span of 7 bases. This CDR3 is built from 13 residues. Germline CDR1 reads MNHEY; CDR2 reads SVGAGI. For the CDR3, the DNA is TGTGCCAGCAGTTACTCGACGGAGTATGGCTACACCTTC. The encoded protein is CASSYSTEYGYTF.

This clone has a single count. The chain joins TRBV4-1 to TRBJ2-7; possibly TRBD1 for D (6 bases). The germline CDR1 and CDR2 sequences are MGHRA and YSYEKL. The CDR3 totals 15 residues. Trimming took 5 bases from V and 5 from J, leaving 19 bases between them. The CDR3 sequence: CASSFRDTNVHEQYF. The CDR3 region has the DNA TGCGCCAGCAGCTTCCGGGACACCAATGTACACGAGCAGTACTTC.

The chain combines TRBV5-1 with TRBJ2-1, with D uncertain. Trimming shortened V by 0 bases and J by 8 bases, and 12 bases separated the two germline ends. Germline V lookup: CDR1 SGHRS, CDR2 YFSETQ. The CDR3 is 14 residues long. DNA for the CDR3: TGCGCCAGCAGCTTGGAAGCCGGGTCCCATGAGCAGTTCTTC. Translation: CASSLEAGSHEQFF.

The gene calls are TRBV7-9 and TRBJ2-7; a possible D gene is TRBD1 (5 bases). Germline CDR1 is SEHNR and CDR2 is FQNEAQ (reference sequence). Trimming took 7 bases from V and 4 from J, leaving 20 bases between them. The CDR3 runs 15 residues. CDR3 amino acids: CASIYVVGPSYEQYF. The CDR3 nucleotides read TGTGCCAGCATCTACGTTGTGGGGCCGTCTTACGAGCAGTACTTC.

The chain uses TRBV10-2 and TRBJ2-1, with TRBD2 identical over 13 bases. Germline V gene lookup returns CDR1 WSHSY and CDR2 SAAADI. With V trimmed by 6 bases and J by 6 bases, 11 bases remained unmatched. The CDR3 is 17 residues long. The CDR3 nucleotides are TGCGCCAGCAGACAAGAGGGGACTAGCGGGGAGGGCAATGAGCAGTTCTTC. This gives the protein CASRQEGTSGEGNEQFF.

The rearrangement uses TRBV5-5 and TRBJ2-2, with D hard to call. Germline V lookup: CDR1 SGHKS, CDR2 YYEKEE (reference sequence). The CDR3 consists of 14 residues. V shed 2 bases and J shed 7 bases, with 12 bases lying between them. The CDR3 reads CASSLQTQSGELFF. CDR3 nucleotides: TGTGCCAGCAGCTTACAGACCCAAAGCGGGGAGCTGTTTTTT.

V and J are TRBV10-3 and TRBJ1-2; D perhaps matches TRBD1 (6 bases). The V end was cut by 5 bases, the J end by 3 bases, with 13 bases between. The CDR3 consists of 14 residues. Germline CDR1 ENHRY, CDR2 SYGVKD. This CDR3 reads CAISRRGQDYGYTF. The CDR3, as DNA: TGTGCCATCAGTCGCAGGGGCCAGGACTATGGCTACACCTTC.